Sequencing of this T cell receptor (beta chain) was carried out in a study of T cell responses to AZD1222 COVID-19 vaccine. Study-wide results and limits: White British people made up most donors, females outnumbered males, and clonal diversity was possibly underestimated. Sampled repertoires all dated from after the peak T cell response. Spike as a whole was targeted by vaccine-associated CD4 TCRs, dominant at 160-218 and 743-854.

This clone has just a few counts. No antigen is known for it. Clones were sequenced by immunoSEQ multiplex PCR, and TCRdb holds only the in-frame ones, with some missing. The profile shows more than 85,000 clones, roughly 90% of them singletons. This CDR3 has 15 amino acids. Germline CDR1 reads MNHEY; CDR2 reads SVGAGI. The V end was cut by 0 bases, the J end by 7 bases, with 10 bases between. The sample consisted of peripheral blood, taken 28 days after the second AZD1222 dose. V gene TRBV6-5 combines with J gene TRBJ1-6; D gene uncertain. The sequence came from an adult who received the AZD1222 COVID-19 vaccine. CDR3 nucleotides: TGTGCCAGCAGTTACTCGGCCCTGGGGAATTCACCCCTCCACTTT. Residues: CASSYSALGNSPLHF.